This TCR beta chain was retrieved from a study of blood T cell repertoires in COVID-19. Study overall: Italy, Spain and the United States were the sources of the convalescent and acute COVID-19 samples. PBMCs, B-cell-depleted T cells, or T cells were the source of the cDNA or gDNA that made up the material.

Under the authors' procedure: Cell counts per sample came from amplifying reference gene primers. Generated by immunoSEQ multiplex PCR, the TCRdb table keeps only in-frame clones and is missing some. The D gene and trimming were derived from the DNA, and the V and J assignments and clone size from that table. The sample contains fewer than 80,000 clones, about nine tenths of which appear only once. The sample holds a few counts of this clone. Trimming removed 5 bases at V and 4 bases at J, with 17 bases between. Germline CDR1 is SEHNR and CDR2 is FQNEAQ (reference sequence). The CDR3 covers 15 residues.

The chain carries TRBV7-9 and TRBJ1-1; TRBD1 is a possible D gene (6 bases). Material for sequencing was peripheral blood. This clonotype was sampled from a man aged 25 to 40 with acute or convalescent COVID-19. DNA for the CDR3: TGTGCCAGCAGCCCCAAACACAGGGAGGGCACTGAAGCTTTCTTT. The encoded protein is CASSPKHREGTEAFF.